The 13 T cell receptor beta chains in this list originate from one sample, sequenced in a study of blood T cell repertoires in COVID-19. Sequencing was performed with immunoSEQ multiplex PCR; in TCRdb, only in-frame clones are kept and a portion is missing. Of a few hundred thousand clones listed, around four fifths are singletons. Sample: peripheral blood. Receptors were obtained from a woman aged 45-60 years with active or convalescent COVID-19.

The V and J genes are TRBV5-5 and TRBJ2-1; 7 bases map to TRBD2. Germline assignment: CDR1 SGHKS and CDR2 YYEKEE (reference sequence). The trim removed 1 base at V and 0 bases at J, leaving 1 base unmatched. The CDR3 covers 15 residues. CDR3 region: CASSLLAASYNEQFF. CDR3 bases: TGTGCCAGCAGCTTGCTAGCGGCCTCCTACAATGAGCAGTTCTTC. Full variable domain (remainder filled in from reference TRBV5-5 and TRBJ2-1): DAGVTQSPTHLIKTRGQQVTLRCSPISGHKSVSWYQQVLGQGPQFIFQYYEKEERGRGNFPDRFSARQFPNYSSELNVNALLLGDSALYLCASSLLAASYNEQFFGPGTRLTVL.

The chain couples TRBV11-3 to TRBJ2-7, with a weak D call TRBD2 (6 bases). With 4 bases removed from V and 5 bases from J, the gap between germline ends came to 12 bases. Looked up from germline, CDR1 is SGHNT and CDR2 is YENEEA. There are 13 residues in the CDR3. This CDR3 is CASSSSWGDEQYF. The CDR3 DNA is TGTGCCAGCAGCTCATCATGGGGGGACGAGCAGTACTTC.

This sequence joins TRBV27 and TRBJ1-5; TRBD1 is a possible D gene (5 bases). This CDR3 region has 13 residues. Trimming cost V 11 bases and J 7 bases, with 18 bases left between them. Germline-derived CDR1 and CDR2 are MNHEY and SMNVEV (reference sequence). This chain's CDR3 is CAGAGIGGQPQHF. In nucleotides, the CDR3 is TGTGCCGGGGCAGGAATCGGTGGGCAGCCCCAGCATTTT.

The V and J genes are TRBV7-3 and TRBJ2-3, with 10 bases lining up with TRBD2. Germline-derived CDR1 and CDR2 are SGHTA and FQGTGA. The trim removed 5 bases at V and 1 base at J, leaving 6 bases unmatched. The CDR3 has 16 amino acids. The CDR3 region has the DNA TGTGCCAGCAGCACCCCCGGACTAGCGGGCACAGATACGCAGTATTTT. Its protein is CASSTPGLAGTDTQYF.

Of note for this clone: Other DNA sequences of this sample code for an identical CDR3. The J gene is TRBJ2-7, the V gene TRBV7-2, with a weak D call TRBD1 (5 bases). Trimming removed 1 base from V and 1 base from J, with 8 bases in between. CDR1 and CDR2 from the germline V gene are SGHTA and FQGNSA. The CDR3 contains 14 residues. The CDR3 coding sequence is TGTGCCAGCAGCTTAGGGGGCCTGTCCTACGAGCAGTACTTC. Its translation is CASSLGGLSYEQYF.

The rearrangement links TRBV19 to TRBJ1-1; D is possibly TRBD1 (5 bases). The ends were cut back, 7 bases at V and 0 bases at J, with 12 bases in the middle. CDR1 is LNHDA and CDR2 is SQIVND in the germline V gene (reference sequence). The CDR3 has 14 residues. Written as DNA, the CDR3 is TGTGCCAGTACCCCGACAGTGATGAACACTGAAGCTTTCTTT. Its protein is CASTPTVMNTEAFF.

This chain links TRBV10-3 with TRBJ1-2; D ambiguous. Trimming removed 3 bases at V and 5 bases at J, with 10 bases between. The CDR3 is 13 amino acids. Germline loops: CDR1 ENHRY, CDR2 SYGVKD. CDR3 sequence reads: CAISDSPGYGYTF. CDR3 DNA sequence: TGTGCCATCAGTGACAGCCCGGGGTATGGCTACACCTTC.

The chain uses TRBV20-1 and TRBJ1-5; D ambiguous. Trimming took 3 bases from V and 4 from J, leaving 16 bases between them. Germline CDR1 DFQATT, CDR2 SNEGSKA (reference sequence). The CDR3 consists of 15 residues. Written as DNA, the CDR3 is TGCAGTGCTAGTATCAACTCCCGGGTAAATCAGCCCCAGCATTTT. This gives the protein CSASINSRVNQPQHF.

CDR3 region: CASTLGGLAGEQFF. CDR3 in DNA: TGTGCCAGCACCCTAGGGGGACTAGCGGGGGAGCAGTTCTTC. The chain has TRBV6-5 and TRBJ2-1; 13 bases agree with TRBD2. The V and J ends lost 7 bases and 10 bases, in that order; junction bases with no gene match: 7. The V gene's germline CDR1 is MNHEY and CDR2 SVGAGI. There are 14 residues in the CDR3.

This clone was counted a single time. One end of the junction fails to match germline, which may point to a read error. V and J are TRBV12-3 or TRBV12-4 and TRBJ1-5; D is unclear. This CDR3 region has 12 residues. The chain's CDR3 is CVSSRYNQPQHF. CDR3 sequence (DNA): TGTGTCAGCAGCCGGTACAATCAGCCCCAGCATTTT.

The rearrangement joins TRBV6-1 to TRBJ2-5; D not resolved. The CDR3 is 15 residues long. The ends were cut back, 1 base at V and 0 bases at J, with 9 bases in the middle. Germline V gives CDR1 MNHNS, CDR2 SASEGT. The chain's CDR3 is CASSEGQPYQETQYF. Here the CDR3 DNA reads TGTGCCAGCAGTGAAGGGCAACCGTACCAAGAGACCCAGTACTTC.

The chain carries TRBV7-9 and TRBJ2-1; D is undetermined. The V gene's germline CDR1 is SEHNR and CDR2 FQNEAQ (reference sequence). The CDR3 length is 12 residues. Trimming left V 0 bases short and J 15 bases short, with 12 bases between. CDR3 loop: CASSLANSPAFF. CDR3 in DNA: TGTGCCAGCAGCTTAGCCAACAGCCCTGCGTTCTTC.

The chain couples TRBV7-6 to TRBJ1-3; 9 nucleotides line up with TRBD1. The CDR3 spans 18 residues. Germline V gene lookup returns CDR1 SGHVS and CDR2 FNYEAQ. The J segment lost 0 bases and the V segment lost 4 bases, leaving 10 bases of the junction unmatched. CDR3 sequence (DNA): TGTGCCAGCAGCTCCCACGATCGGGACAGGGTCTCTGGAAACACCATATATTTT. Translated, it gives CASSSHDRDRVSGNTIYF.